This T cell receptor (beta chain) was sequenced for a study of blood T cell repertoires in COVID-19. The authors' processing: From reference gene primer amplification, estimates of nucleated cell counts were derived. Sequenced by immunoSEQ multiplex PCR; TCRdb stores in-frame clones only, minus some. That table gives V, J and clone size, and the DNA gave D and trimming. The sample has 150,000 or so clones; around 83% are singletons. The specimen was peripheral blood. The receptor was derived from a human donor in a cohort sampled during active COVID-19.

CDR3 in DNA: TGTGCCAGTAGTAAAGGACTAGCGGGGTACAATGAGCAGTTCTTC. This sequence encodes CASSKGLAGYNEQFF. V and J are TRBV19 and TRBJ2-1; TRBD2 matches at 12 bases. The ends lost 4 bases at V and 4 bases at J; junction bases unmatched: 2. This CDR3 spans 15 amino acids. Germline V CDR1 and CDR2: LNHDA, SQIVND (reference sequence).